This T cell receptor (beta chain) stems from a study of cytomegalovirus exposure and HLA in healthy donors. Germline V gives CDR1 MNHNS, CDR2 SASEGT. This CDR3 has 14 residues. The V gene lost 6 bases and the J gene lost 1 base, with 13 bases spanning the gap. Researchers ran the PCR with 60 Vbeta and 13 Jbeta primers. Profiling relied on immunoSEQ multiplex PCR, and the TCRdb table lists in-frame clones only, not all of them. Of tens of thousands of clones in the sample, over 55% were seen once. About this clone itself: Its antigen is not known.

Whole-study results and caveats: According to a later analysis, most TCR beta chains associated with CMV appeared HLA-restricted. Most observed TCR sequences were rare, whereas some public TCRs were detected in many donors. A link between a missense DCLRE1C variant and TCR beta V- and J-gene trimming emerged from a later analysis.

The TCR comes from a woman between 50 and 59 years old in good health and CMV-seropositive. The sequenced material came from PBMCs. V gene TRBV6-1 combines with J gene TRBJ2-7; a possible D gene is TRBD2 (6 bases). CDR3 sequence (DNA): TGTGCCAGCAGCGGGGGATTCCTATCCTACGAGCAGTACTTC. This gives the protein CASSGGFLSYEQYF.